This entry lists 32 T cell receptor beta chains sequenced from one sample in a study of Ad26.COV2.S vaccination and SARS-CoV-2 variants. Clones were sequenced by immunoSEQ multiplex PCR, and TCRdb holds only the in-frame ones, with some missing. The sample holds 450,000 to 550,000 clones; roughly 87% are singletons and the top ten take over 2.5%. This sample's treatment: around 19 received Ad26.COV2.S at low or high dose, single or two shots; five or six received placebo; per-sample allocation not given. It was on day 63 after the first vaccine or placebo injection that samples were taken. Sequenced material: peripheral blood, taken in a trial of Ad26.COV2.S vaccine versus placebo. Receptor source: a person aged 18 to 59 who received the Ad26.COV2.S COVID-19 vaccine or a placebo.

V usage is TRBV18 and J usage is TRBJ2-1; 14 bases map to TRBD2. The junction had 15 bases not matched to a gene; V was cut back by 3 bases and J by 8 bases. There are 19 residues in the CDR3. Per the germline V gene, CDR1 is KGHSH and CDR2 is LQKENI. The CDR3 reads CASSPPIGTSGSGPHEQFF. The CDR3 region has the DNA TGTGCCAGCTCACCCCCAATCGGGACTAGCGGGAGCGGACCCCATGAGCAGTTCTTC.

V is TRBV6-2 or TRBV6-3 and J is TRBJ1-2; D may be TRBD1 (5 bases). The V and J ends lost 2 bases and 4 bases respectively, with 8 bases between them. The CDR3 length is 13 residues. The germline CDR1 and CDR2 sequences are MNHEY and SVGEGT. Here the CDR3 DNA reads TGTGCCAGCAGTTACACCGGGGGCTATGGCTACACCTTC. It is translated as CASSYTGGYGYTF.

This chain links TRBV15 with TRBJ1-1; 7 nucleotides agree with TRBD1. This CDR3 contains 17 residues. Germline V CDR1 and CDR2: LNHNV, YYDKDF (reference sequence). The trim removed 2 bases at V and 1 base at J, leaving 10 bases unmatched. The CDR3 nucleotides read TGTGCCACCAGCAGACCTCAAGACAGGGTGAAGAACACTGAAGCTTTCTTT. Translating gives CATSRPQDRVKNTEAFF. Full variable domain (missing parts from reference TRBV15 and TRBJ1-1): DAMVIQNPRYQVTQFGKPVTLSCSQTLNHNVMYWYQQKSSQAPKLLFHYYDKDFNNEADTPDNFQSRRPNTSFCFLDIRSPGLGDTAMYLCATSRPQDRVKNTEAFFGQGTRLTVV.

This clone was counted a single time. CDR3 DNA sequence: TGTGCCAGCAGTCGGGGACCATCCAATGAGCAGTTCTTC. Its protein product is CASSRGPSNEQFF. This sequence joins TRBV12-3 or TRBV12-4 and TRBJ2-1; the D gene could be TRBD1 or TRBD2 (5 bases each). The length of the CDR3 is 13 residues. The V end lost 5 bases, the J end lost 6 bases, and 11 bases lay between the germline ends.

V and J are TRBV4-1 and TRBJ2-2; the D is unclear. The CDR3 has 15 amino acids. V was shortened by 3 bases and J by 3 bases, with 11 bases between the two germline ends. Germline V gives CDR1 MGHRA, CDR2 YSYEKL. The CDR3 DNA follows: TGCGCCAGCAGCCACCACGCCTTTGACACCGGGGAGCTGTTTTTT. Translating gives CASSHHAFDTGELFF.

The CDR3 loop is CASSLHGVETQYF. CDR3 bases: TGTGCCAGCAGCTTACATGGGGTGGAGACCCAGTACTTC. This sequence joins TRBV7-3 and TRBJ2-5; D remains ambiguous. V was shortened by 2 bases and J by 5 bases, with 9 bases between the two germline ends. This CDR3 has 13 residues. CDR1 SGHTA and CDR2 FQGTGA come from the germline V gene.

This clone was observed a few times. The rearrangement uses TRBV4-2 and TRBJ2-2; unclear D gene. The germline gives CDR1 LGHNA, CDR2 YNFKEQ. The ends were cut back, 1 base at V and 2 bases at J, with 5 bases in the middle. This CDR3 comprises 14 residues. CDR3 amino acids: CASSQVGNTGELFF. CDR3 DNA: TGTGCCAGCAGCCAAGTGGGTAACACCGGGGAGCTGTTTTTT.

This clone has more than one count but fewer than ten. The gene calls are TRBV19 and TRBJ1-5; D unclear. The ends were cut back, 7 bases at V and 0 bases at J, with 19 bases in the middle. From germline, CDR1 is LNHDA and CDR2 SQIVND (reference sequence). The CDR3 sequence is 17 residues long. CDR3 loop: CASTPFSLLNSNQPQHF. The CDR3 nucleotides are TGTGCCAGTACCCCGTTCAGCCTCTTAAATAGCAATCAGCCCCAGCATTTT.

This chain links TRBV7-9 with TRBJ1-2; weak D call: TRBD1 (6 bases). Trimming stripped 5 bases from V and 10 bases from J, with 17 bases between. From germline, CDR1 is SEHNR and CDR2 FQNEAQ (reference sequence). The CDR3 contains 13 residues. Here the CDR3 reads CASSETQGTSYTF. DNA of the CDR3: TGTGCCAGCAGCGAGACCCAGGGGACTTCCTACACCTTC.

The V call is TRBV12-5, the J call TRBJ1-2; a weak D match, TRBD1 (6 bases). This CDR3 is 16 amino acids long. Germline CDR1 LGHNT, CDR2 FRNRAP. The V end was cut by 0 bases, the J end by 4 bases, with 15 bases between. CDR3 DNA: TGTGCTAGTGGTTTGGTACCGGCAGGGGATATCTATGGCTACACCTTC. The encoded protein is CASGLVPAGDIYGYTF. The whole variable domain, remainder taken from reference TRBV12-5 and TRBJ1-2, is DARVTQTPRHKVTEMGQEVTMRCQPILGHNTVFWYRQTMMQGLELLAYFRNRAPLDDSGMPKDRFSAEMPDATLATLKIQPSEPRDSAVYFCASGLVPAGDIYGYTFGSGTRLTVV.

The chain joins TRBV27 to TRBJ1-1; D is perhaps TRBD1 (6 bases). In germline, CDR1 is MNHEY, CDR2 SMNVEV (reference sequence). This CDR3 spans 14 amino acids. The V end lost 7 bases, the J end lost 1 base, and 13 bases lay between the germline ends. CDR3 sequence reads: CASTHTGTNTEAFF. DNA for the CDR3: TGTGCCAGCACCCACACAGGGACGAACACTGAAGCTTTCTTT.

The rearrangement joins TRBV6-1 to TRBJ2-1; 9 bases match TRBD2. With V trimmed by 2 bases and J by 8 bases, 10 bases remained unmatched. There are 16 residues in the CDR3. CDR1 and CDR2 from the germline V gene are MNHNS and SASEGT. The CDR3 loop is CASSELGIAGVYEQFF. The CDR3 region has the DNA TGTGCCAGCAGTGAACTGGGTATAGCGGGAGTATATGAGCAGTTCTTC.

The J gene is TRBJ1-6, the V gene TRBV19, with TRBD1 matching 8 bases. Germline loops: CDR1 LNHDA, CDR2 SQIVND (reference sequence). This CDR3 is built from 14 residues. The V segment lost 7 bases and the J segment 7 bases; nucleotides outside the gene matches: 6. CDR3 amino acids: CASTRTGLNSPLHF. CDR3 sequence (DNA): TGTGCCAGTACGCGGACAGGGCTAAATTCACCCCTCCACTTT.

The chain couples TRBV24-1 to TRBJ1-6; D not certain. The ends were cut back, 9 bases at V and 8 bases at J, with 13 bases in the middle. Germline loops: CDR1 KGHDR, CDR2 SFDVKD. The CDR3 spans 13 residues. This CDR3 reads CATVVSGDSPLHF. The DNA of the CDR3 is TGTGCCACCGTTGTCTCCGGAGATTCACCCCTCCACTTT.

The chain combines TRBV28 with TRBJ2-1; 8 bases map to TRBD2. This CDR3 contains 15 residues. CDR1 is MDHEN and CDR2 is SYDVKM in the germline V gene. V trimming: 2 bases; J trimming: 3 bases; junction bases outside the gene matches: 3. CDR3: CASSLIGGDYNEQFF. CDR3 nucleotides: TGTGCCAGCAGTTTAATCGGGGGGGACTACAATGAGCAGTTCTTC. Full variable domain (outside the CDR3, taken from reference TRBV28 and TRBJ2-1): DVKVTQSSRYLVKRTGEKVFLECVQDMDHENMFWYRQDPGLGLRLIYFSYDVKMKEKGDIPEGYSVSREKKERFSLILESASTNQTSMYLCASSLIGGDYNEQFFGPGTRLTVL.

V and J are TRBV4-3 and TRBJ2-2; D is unclear. Germline V gene data show CDR1 as LGHNA and CDR2 as YSLEER. Between the trimmed V and J ends, which lost 4 bases and 4 bases, there was a span of 13 bases. The CDR3 contains 15 residues. CDR3 sequence: CASSPLATSTGELFF. The CDR3 DNA is TGCGCCAGCAGCCCTCTGGCTACATCCACCGGGGAGCTGTTTTTT.

The chain carries TRBV6-5 and TRBJ2-7; 9 bases line up with TRBD1. Germline V gene sequence: CDR1 MNHEY, CDR2 SVGAGI. Losses at the gene ends were 4 bases for V and 6 bases for J; bases not matched to a gene: 7. The CDR3 contains 14 residues. The CDR3 DNA is TGTGCCAGCAGTTTGGGACAGGGAATTTTCGAGCAGTACGTC. Protein product: CASSLGQGIFEQYV.

The J gene is TRBJ2-7, the V gene TRBV2; D is uncertain. The V and J ends lost 4 bases and 7 bases respectively, with 17 bases between them. Germline V gives CDR1 SNHLY, CDR2 FYNNEI. CDR3 length: 14 residues. CDR3 in DNA: TGTGCCAGCAGTGCTTCCACCTGGGGTTGGGAGCAGTACGTC. It specifies CASSASTWGWEQYV.

There are a few counts of this clone. The rearrangement links TRBV7-9 to TRBJ1-5; D not certain. Germline V gene data show CDR1 as SEHNR and CDR2 as FQNEAQ (reference sequence). V was shortened by 4 bases and J by 3 bases, with 16 bases between the two germline ends. This CDR3 spans 16 amino acids. The CDR3 DNA reads TGTGCCAGCAGCTCGACACGCGGCGATGCCAATCAGCCCCAGCATTTT. Protein sequence: CASSSTRGDANQPQHF.

CDR3 residues: CASSQDQSTAGNTIYF. CDR3 DNA sequence: TGCGCCAGCAGCCAAGATCAGTCGACTGCAGGAAACACCATATATTTT. The chain has TRBV4-3 and TRBJ1-3; D call uncertain. The CDR3 runs 16 residues. The germline gives CDR1 LGHNA, CDR2 YSLEER. The V gene lost 0 bases and the J gene lost 4 bases, with 13 bases spanning the gap.

This chain joins TRBV6-5 and TRBJ2-1, with a tentative D call TRBD1 (5 bases). V was trimmed by 11 bases and J by 7 bases, leaving 21 bases between them. The CDR3 is 14 residues long. Per germline, CDR1 MNHEY and CDR2 SVGAGI. The CDR3 spells CARDCRARGNEQFF. The CDR3 nucleotides are TGTGCCCGCGACTGCCGGGCTAGGGGAAATGAGCAGTTCTTC.

The gene calls are TRBV2 and TRBJ2-5, with a weak D call TRBD1 (5 bases). The germline V and J ends were trimmed by 4 bases and 4 bases, with 16 bases remaining between them. In germline, CDR1 is SNHLY, CDR2 FYNNEI. The CDR3 has 15 amino acids. The CDR3, as DNA: TGTGCCAGCAGTGTACAAGGCCAGGGTAGAGAGACCCAGTACTTC. Protein sequence: CASSVQGQGRETQYF.

This clone was picked up a small number of times. This chain uses TRBV25-1 with TRBJ2-2, with no clear D. Deletions cut 1 base from V and 3 bases from J, with 9 bases between. Germline V lookup: CDR1 MGHDK, CDR2 SYGVNS. This CDR3 is 15 amino acids long. DNA for the CDR3: TGTGCCAGCAGTGAATCCCGGTTTGACACCGGGGAGCTGTTTTTT. Its translation: CASSESRFDTGELFF.

This clone was counted once. This chain joins TRBV9 and TRBJ2-1; 7 bases align to TRBD2. The V gene's germline CDR1 is SGDLS and CDR2 YYNGEE. The trim removed 3 bases at V and 8 bases at J, leaving 11 bases unmatched. The CDR3 extends over 15 amino acids. The DNA for the CDR3 is TGTGCCAGCAGCGGTACTAGCGTTGGGTCTGATGAGCAGTTCTTC. Translation gives CASSGTSVGSDEQFF.

The gene calls are TRBV6-2 or TRBV6-3 and TRBJ1-4, with 9 bases identical to TRBD1. Germline CDR1 MNHEY, CDR2 SVGEGT. The CDR3 is 20 residues long. V lost 5 bases, J lost 7 bases, and 23 bases stayed unmatched. The CDR3 sequence: CASSNHEVTRAGTGSEKLFF. The CDR3 DNA is TGTGCCAGCAGTAACCATGAGGTGACACGCGCCGGGACAGGGAGTGAAAAACTGTTTTTT.

The chain joins TRBV9 to TRBJ2-3; 7 bases fit TRBD2. Germline V CDR1 and CDR2: SGDLS, YYNGEE. The trim removed 2 bases at V and 0 bases at J, leaving 6 bases unmatched. The CDR3 sequence is 16 residues long. This CDR3 reads CASSVSPSGSTDTQYF. CDR3 nucleotides: TGTGCCAGCAGCGTCAGCCCTAGCGGTAGCACAGATACGCAGTATTTT. Supplemented by reference TRBV9 and TRBJ2-3, the full variable domain reads DSGVTQTPKHLITATGQRVTLRCSPRSGDLSVYWYQQSLDQGLQFLIQYYNGEERAKGNILERFSAQQFPDLHSELNLSSLELGDSALYFCASSVSPSGSTDTQYFGPGTRLTVL.

The rearrangement joins TRBV25-1 to TRBJ2-2; 9 nucleotides align to TRBD2. Germline CDR1 and CDR2: MGHDK and SYGVNS. V shed 8 bases and J 6 bases; nucleotides not matched to a gene: 10. The CDR3 totals 15 residues. The DNA for the CDR3 is TGTGCCAGCTCCTTAGCGGGAGCGAGGGCCGGGGAGCTGTTTTTT. Translated, it gives CASSLAGARAGELFF.

This clone has a handful of counts. The chain links TRBV7-2 to TRBJ1-6; D is uncertain. The V and J ends lost 1 base and 7 bases respectively, with 2 bases between them. The CDR3 spans 12 residues. From germline, CDR1 is SGHTA and CDR2 FQGNSA. CDR3 coding DNA: TGTGCCAGCAGCTTAGGGAATTCACCCCTCCACTTT. As protein: CASSLGNSPLHF.

The rearrangement uses TRBV24-1 and TRBJ1-2; possibly TRBD1 for D (6 bases). The germline gives CDR1 KGHDR, CDR2 SFDVKD. V was clipped by 6 bases and J by 3 bases, with 10 bases between them. CDR3 size: 13 residues. CDR3 coding DNA: TGTGCCACCAGTCCGGGACAAGACTATGGCTACACCTTC. It yields the protein CATSPGQDYGYTF.

The chain recombines TRBV14 with TRBJ2-1; perhaps TRBD1 as D (5 bases). From germline, CDR1 is SGHDN and CDR2 FVKESK. This CDR3 has 14 amino acids. The germline V and J ends were trimmed by 1 base and 7 bases, with 11 bases remaining between them. The CDR3 loop reads CASSQASGLNEQFF. Written as DNA, the CDR3 is TGTGCCAGCAGCCAAGCTTCAGGGTTGAATGAGCAGTTCTTC.

The rearrangement uses TRBV27 and TRBJ2-7; 7 nucleotides match TRBD2. The J segment lost 8 bases and the V segment lost 3 bases, leaving 16 bases of the junction unmatched. This CDR3 has 16 amino acids. Germline loops: CDR1 MNHEY, CDR2 SMNVEV (reference sequence). The CDR3 spells CASSFWPPERGVKQYF. As DNA, the CDR3 is TGTGCCAGCAGTTTTTGGCCCCCGGAGCGGGGAGTTAAGCAGTACTTC.

This clone occurred a few times. J is TRBJ1-3 and V is TRBV28, with D unresolved. This CDR3 has 13 amino acids. Germline CDR1 MDHEN, CDR2 SYDVKM. Trimming shortened V by 6 bases and J by 0 bases, and 6 bases separated the two germline ends. The CDR3 DNA follows: TGTGCCAGCAGGGGCAGCTCTGGAAACACCATATATTTT. Translation: CASRGSSGNTIYF. Looking up the rest from reference TRBV28 and TRBJ1-3 gives the full variable domain: DVKVTQSSRYLVKRTGEKVFLECVQDMDHENMFWYRQDPGLGLRLIYFSYDVKMKEKGDIPEGYSVSREKKERFSLILESASTNQTSMYLCASRGSSGNTIYFGEGSWLTVV.